These 26 T cell receptor beta chains were sequenced from one sample in a study of circulating and synovial CD4+ cells in juvenile arthritis. Method: immunoSEQ multiplex PCR; TCRdb's copy keeps in-frame clones and lacks some. The sample yields about 30,000 clones, approximately 92% seen once. Sequences were obtained from CD4+ T cells from blood. Receptors were obtained from a human donor with juvenile idiopathic arthritis.

The chain has TRBV5-8 and TRBJ1-5, with 8 bases that match TRBD1. V was pared by 5 bases and J by 5 bases, with 6 bases of the junction left unmatched. The CDR3 contains 14 residues. Germline assignment: CDR1 SGHTS and CDR2 YDEGEE. This CDR3 is CASSSRQGYQPQHF. CDR3 sequence (DNA): TGTGCCAGCAGTTCACGACAGGGGTATCAGCCCCAGCATTTT.

The J gene is TRBJ2-6, the V gene TRBV6-5, with D possibly TRBD1 on 5 matching bases. Trimming left V 2 bases short and J 2 bases short, with 7 bases between. This CDR3 is 15 amino acids long. Germline V lookup: CDR1 MNHEY, CDR2 SVGAGI. CDR3 DNA sequence: TGTGCCAGCAGTTACATGGGGCCTGGGGCCAACGTCCTGACTTTC. The encoded protein is CASSYMGPGANVLTF.

The chain carries TRBV5-6 and TRBJ2-5, with unresolved D. Trimming left V 4 bases short and J 5 bases short, with 6 bases between. The germline gives CDR1 SGHDT, CDR2 YYEEEE. CDR3 length: 11 residues. CDR3 sequence reads: CASSPGETQYF. The DNA for the CDR3 is TGTGCCAGCAGCCCCGGGGAGACCCAGTACTTC.

The chain has TRBV28 and TRBJ2-4; D gene ambiguous. The germline V gene encodes CDR1 MDHEN and CDR2 SYDVKM. The CDR3 consists of 14 residues. The germline V and J ends were trimmed by 5 bases and 3 bases, with 11 bases remaining between them. In nucleotides, the CDR3 is TGTGCCAGCAGTAACGCCCTAAGCAAAAACATTCAGTACTTC. Translation gives CASSNALSKNIQYF.

CDR3 region: CASSQDTYVRETQYF. The CDR3 bases are TGCGCCAGCAGCCAAGATACTTATGTAAGAGAGACCCAGTACTTC. The V and J genes are TRBV4-1 and TRBJ2-5; D not certain. CDR3 size: 15 residues. Looked up from germline, CDR1 is MGHRA and CDR2 is YSYEKL. The V gene lost 0 bases and the J gene lost 4 bases, with 12 bases spanning the gap.

This clone was recorded once. This chain links TRBV10-2 with TRBJ1-1; D is possibly TRBD1 (5 bases). V lost 8 bases, J lost 1 base, and 8 bases lay in between. The germline V gene encodes CDR1 WSHSY and CDR2 SAAADI. The CDR3 length is 12 residues. In nucleotides, the CDR3 is TGCGCCAGCTGGCAGGGGAACACTGAAGCTTTCTTT. Amino acid sequence: CASWQGNTEAFF.

This clone appeared once. V is TRBV2 and J is TRBJ2-5; 10 bases match TRBD2. Trimming cost V 2 bases and J 5 bases; bases outside gene matches: 5. The CDR3 runs 15 residues. Per germline, CDR1 SNHLY and CDR2 FYNNEI. The CDR3 DNA sequence: TGTGCCAGCAGTGAATTAGCGGGAGGAGTCGAGACCCAGTACTTC. Protein sequence: CASSELAGGVETQYF.

V usage is TRBV11-2 and J usage is TRBJ2-4, with 8 nucleotides matching TRBD2. Germline loops: CDR1 SGHAT, CDR2 FQNNGV. The CDR3 is 12 residues long. V was pared by 5 bases and J by 8 bases, with 2 bases of the junction left unmatched. Here the CDR3 DNA reads TGTGCCAGCAGCCAGCGGGAGTACATTCAGTACTTC. It encodes CASSQREYIQYF.

This chain links TRBV5-8 with TRBJ1-3; D call uncertain. Between the trimmed V and J ends, which lost 0 bases and 1 base, there was a span of 5 bases. CDR1 and CDR2 from the germline V gene are SGHTS and YDEGEE. CDR3 length equals 14 residues. In nucleotides, the CDR3 is TGTGCCAGCAGCTTGGGTGCGTCTGGAAACACCATATATTTT. It encodes CASSLGASGNTIYF.

The chain combines TRBV19 with TRBJ2-3, with D uncertain. Germline CDR1 LNHDA, CDR2 SQIVND (reference sequence). V gave up 8 bases and J gave up 4 bases, with 13 bases separating them. The CDR3 has 13 amino acids. The CDR3: CASQKDIADTQYF. DNA of the CDR3: TGTGCCAGTCAGAAAGACATCGCAGATACGCAGTATTTT.

The chain combines TRBV25-1 with TRBJ2-2, with 10 bases matching TRBD2. Germline V gene data show CDR1 as MGHDK and CDR2 as SYGVNS. This CDR3 contains 14 residues. CDR3: CASRTSGNTGELFF. The CDR3 DNA sequence: TGTGCATCAAGGACTAGCGGGAACACCGGGGAGCTGTTTTTT.

V usage is TRBV5-5 and J usage is TRBJ1-5; TRBD1 aligns across 7 bases. The CDR3 runs 14 residues. The germline V gene has CDR1 SGHKS and CDR2 YYEKEE (reference sequence). V was pared by 0 bases and J by 7 bases, with 4 bases of the junction left unmatched. CDR3 bases: TGTGCCAGCAGCTTGGAACAGGGGTCACAGCCCCAGCATTTT. Translation gives CASSLEQGSQPQHF.

V is TRBV21-1 and J is TRBJ2-1; the D segment call TRBD2 is taken from the table without a DNA check. TRBV21-1 is noted as a pseudogene. The CDR3 spans 19 residues. CDR3 sequence: CASSKRASGSGSSYNEQFF. The CDR3 DNA reads TGTGCCAGCAGCAAAAGAGCTAGCGGGAGCGGCAGCTCCTACAATGAGCAGTTCTTC.

This clone was recorded a few times. This rearrangement joins TRBV16 to TRBJ2-1; D remains unclear. Germline CDR1 is KGHSY and CDR2 is FQNENV. The V and J ends lost 0 bases and 8 bases respectively, with 8 bases between them. This CDR3 has 13 amino acids. The CDR3 sequence is CASSQSIQDEQFF. For the CDR3, the DNA is TGTGCCAGCAGCCAATCGATTCAGGATGAGCAGTTCTTC. The variable domain in full, completed from reference TRBV16 and TRBJ2-1, reads GEEVAQTPKHLVRGEGQKAKLYCAPIKGHSYVFWYQQVLKNEFKFLISFQNENVFDETGMPKERFSAKCLPNSPCSLEIQATKLEDSAVYFCASSQSIQDEQFFGPGTRLTVL.

The chain is built from TRBV11-1 and TRBJ2-7; the match to TRBD2 covers 8 bases. J was trimmed by 0 bases and V by 5 bases; bases with no gene match: 6. The germline CDR1 and CDR2 sequences are SGHAT and FQDESV (reference sequence). The CDR3 is 15 amino acids. This chain's CDR3 is CASSHSGKGSYEQYF. The CDR3 DNA reads as TGTGCCAGCAGCCATAGCGGGAAGGGCTCCTACGAGCAGTACTTC.

The gene calls are TRBV4-1 and TRBJ2-7, with D perhaps matching TRBD1 (6 bases). Germline V gene lookup returns CDR1 MGHRA and CDR2 YSYEKL. Trimming shortened V by 8 bases and J by 3 bases, and 17 bases separated the two germline ends. The CDR3 is 14 residues long. In DNA form, the CDR3 reads TGCGCCAGCGCCCTAGACAGGAAAAACTACGAGCAGTACTTC. Translated: CASALDRKNYEQYF.

J is TRBJ1-1 and V is TRBV19; D uncertain. CDR3 length: 13 amino acids. Germline V gene sequence: CDR1 LNHDA, CDR2 SQIVND (reference sequence). V was clipped by 6 bases and J by 3 bases, with 11 bases between them. In nucleotides, the CDR3 is TGTGCCAGTAGGGAGGGCTGGGACACTGAAGCTTTCTTT. It yields the protein CASREGWDTEAFF. Full variable domain (outside the CDR3, taken from reference TRBV19 and TRBJ1-1): DGGITQSPKYLFRKEGQNVTLSCEQNLNHDAMYWYRQDPGQGLRLIYYSQIVNDFQKGDIAEGYSVSREKKESFPLTVTSAQKNPTAFYLCASREGWDTEAFFGQGTRLTVV.

This chain connects TRBV6-1 to TRBJ2-1; D is undetermined. Germline assignment: CDR1 MNHNS and CDR2 SASEGT. This CDR3 is 14 amino acids long. V lost 6 bases and J 7 bases, leaving 16 bases between the germline ends. For the CDR3, the DNA is TGTGCCAGCAGCCTATACGAAACCCAAAATGAGCAGTTCTTC. This encodes CASSLYETQNEQFF.

The chain is built from TRBV7-8 and TRBJ1-1; 8 bases fit TRBD1. Germline V CDR1 and CDR2: SGHVS, FQNEAQ. After removal of 5 bases from V and 7 bases from J, the junction contained 12 bases not matched to a gene. The CDR3 is 15 residues long. CDR3 residues: CASSDFGQGWGEAFF. The DNA of the CDR3 is TGTGCCAGCAGCGACTTTGGACAGGGATGGGGTGAAGCTTTCTTT. The full variable domain, its missing parts supplied by reference TRBV7-8 and TRBJ1-1, is GAGVSQSPRYKVAKRGQDVALRCDPISGHVSLFWYQQALGQGPEFLTYFQNEAQLDKSGLPSDRFFAERPEGSVSTLKIQRTQQEDSAVYLCASSDFGQGWGEAFFGQGTRLTVV.

Only a few counts were recorded for this clone. V usage is TRBV19 and J usage is TRBJ2-3; 9 bases are shared with TRBD2. The CDR3 totals 16 residues. J lost 4 bases, V lost 5 bases, and 10 bases had no gene match. Germline V gene lookup returns CDR1 LNHDA and CDR2 SQIVND (reference sequence). CDR3 nucleotides: TGTGCCAGTAGTCCTCGAGCGGGAGGAGGCGCAGATACGCAGTATTTT. This codes for CASSPRAGGGADTQYF.

The genes are TRBV2 and TRBJ1-3, with D tentatively TRBD1 (6 bases). This CDR3 has 16 residues. V lost 5 bases to trimming and J lost 4 bases, with 18 bases between them. Germline V lookup: CDR1 SNHLY, CDR2 FYNNEI. The CDR3 loop is CASSQQGWVSGNTIYF. Here the CDR3 DNA reads TGTGCCAGCAGTCAACAGGGTTGGGTATCAGGAAACACCATATATTTT.

V is TRBV27 and J is TRBJ1-4; D call uncertain. Germline CDR1 MNHEY, CDR2 SMNVEV (reference sequence). The germline V and J ends were trimmed by 5 bases and 8 bases, with 18 bases remaining between them. The CDR3 extends over 15 amino acids. CDR3 in DNA: TGTGCCAGCAGTCCGCGACGGGCCGGCGGGGAAAAACTGTTTTTT. Protein product: CASSPRRAGGEKLFF.

The rearrangement uses TRBV5-1 and TRBJ2-2, with 11 positions matching TRBD2. Trimming took 2 bases from V and 4 from J; bases not matched to a gene: 7. The CDR3 extends over 17 amino acids. The V gene's germline CDR1 is SGHRS and CDR2 YFSETQ. CDR3 in DNA: TGCGCCAGCAGCTTCGGGACTAGCGGCTACCTCACCGGGGAGCTGTTTTTT. This encodes CASSFGTSGYLTGELFF.

This clone was recorded only once. The chain joins TRBV4-2 to TRBJ2-4; 7 bases align to TRBD2. Germline V lookup: CDR1 LGHNA, CDR2 YNFKEQ. The V segment lost 1 base and the J segment 6 bases; nucleotides outside the gene matches: 15. The CDR3 sequence is 18 residues long. DNA of the CDR3: TGTGCCAGCAGCCAAGGGGCGAGGGAGGGCGTTAGAGGAAACATTCAGTACTTC. It specifies CASSQGAREGVRGNIQYF.

The chain employs TRBV19 and TRBJ2-1; TRBD1 matches 8 bases. Germline V gene data show CDR1 as LNHDA and CDR2 as SQIVND (reference sequence). The V gene end was trimmed by 5 bases and the J gene end by 0 bases; junction bases not matched to a gene: 0. The CDR3 loop spans 14 amino acids. The CDR3 DNA follows: TGTGCCAGTAGTGACAGGGGCTCCTACAATGAGCAGTTCTTC. This translates into CASSDRGSYNEQFF. The variable domain in full, with the rest retrieved from reference TRBV19 and TRBJ2-1, is DGGITQSPKYLFRKEGQNVTLSCEQNLNHDAMYWYRQDPGQGLRLIYYSQIVNDFQKGDIAEGYSVSREKKESFPLTVTSAQKNPTAFYLCASSDRGSYNEQFFGPGTRLTVL.

CDR3 amino acids: CASRGDAYYGYTF. In nucleotides, the CDR3 is TGTGCCAGCAGGGGCGACGCCTACTATGGCTACACCTTC. The chain recombines TRBV4-2 with TRBJ1-2, with D unclear. The CDR3 is made up of 13 amino acids. CDR1 and CDR2 (germline): LGHNA, YNFKEQ. Trimming removed 6 bases from V and 3 bases from J, with 11 bases in between.